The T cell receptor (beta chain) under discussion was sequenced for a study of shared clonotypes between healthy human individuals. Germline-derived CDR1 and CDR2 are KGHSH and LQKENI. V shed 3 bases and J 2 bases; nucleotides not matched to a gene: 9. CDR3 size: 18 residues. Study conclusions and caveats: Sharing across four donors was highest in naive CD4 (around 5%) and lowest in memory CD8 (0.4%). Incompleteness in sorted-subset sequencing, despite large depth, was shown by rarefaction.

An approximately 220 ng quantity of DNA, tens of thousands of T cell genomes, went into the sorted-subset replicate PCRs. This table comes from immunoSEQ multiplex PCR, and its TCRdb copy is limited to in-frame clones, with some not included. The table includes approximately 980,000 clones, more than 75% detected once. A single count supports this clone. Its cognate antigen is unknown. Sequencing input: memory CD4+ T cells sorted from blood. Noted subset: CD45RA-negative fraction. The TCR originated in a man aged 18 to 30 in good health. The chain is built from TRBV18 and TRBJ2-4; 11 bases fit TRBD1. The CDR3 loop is CASSPPGQGGLTKNIQYF. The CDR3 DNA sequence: TGTGCCAGCTCACCCCCGGGACAGGGGGGTTTGACCAAAAACATTCAGTACTTC.